This T cell receptor beta chain stems from a study of tumor and adjacent non-tumor tissue in lung cancer. Three rounds of nested PCR, following a modified ARM-PCR protocol, produced the TCRbeta library. One entry per CDR3 protein results from TCRdb running MiXCR on the multiplex PCR reads. The table lists about 200,000 distinct CDR3 sequences, 71% of them singletons. The CDR3 has 15 residues. The germline gives CDR1 MNHEY, CDR2 SVGAGI. V dropped 4 bases and J dropped 9; count of bases not matched to a gene: 6. Regarding this clonotype: One base away lies a much larger clone, so this may be a sequencing read error.

The template was RNA from unsorted bulk tissue. Chemotherapy-naive patients with new lung cancer underwent thoracic surgery in China, August–late 2014. The sequence came from a man in his sixties with non-small cell lung cancer. The J gene is TRBJ2-6, the V gene TRBV6-5; 10 bases align to TRBD2. The sequencing sample was made of lung tumor tissue. The CDR3 coding sequence is TGTGCCAGCAGTTCGGGACTAGCGAGCTTCAACGTCCTGACTTTC. Translating gives CASSSGLASFNVLTF.